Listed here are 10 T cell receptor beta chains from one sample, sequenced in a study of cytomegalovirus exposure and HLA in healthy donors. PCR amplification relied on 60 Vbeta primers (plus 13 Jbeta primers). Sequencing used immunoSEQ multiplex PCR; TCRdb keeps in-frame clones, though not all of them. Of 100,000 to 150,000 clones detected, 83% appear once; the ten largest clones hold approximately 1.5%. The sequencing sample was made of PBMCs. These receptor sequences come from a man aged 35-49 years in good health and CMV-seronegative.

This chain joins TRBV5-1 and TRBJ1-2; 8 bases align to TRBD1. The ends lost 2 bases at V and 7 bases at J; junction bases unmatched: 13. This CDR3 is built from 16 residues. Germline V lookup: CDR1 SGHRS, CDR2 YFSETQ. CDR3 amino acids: CASSLLVAGGKVGYTF. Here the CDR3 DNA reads TGCGCCAGCAGCTTATTGGTAGCAGGGGGCAAGGTTGGCTACACCTTC.

The CDR3 DNA sequence: TGTGCCAGCAGAGGGACAGGGGCTTCCTACGAGCAGTACTTC. This codes for CASRGTGASYEQYF. The chain couples TRBV27 to TRBJ2-7; the match to TRBD1 covers 10 bases. Trimming removed 6 bases from V and 1 base from J; junction bases left unmatched: 3. CDR3 size: 14 residues. Germline V gene data show CDR1 as MNHEY and CDR2 as SMNVEV (reference sequence).

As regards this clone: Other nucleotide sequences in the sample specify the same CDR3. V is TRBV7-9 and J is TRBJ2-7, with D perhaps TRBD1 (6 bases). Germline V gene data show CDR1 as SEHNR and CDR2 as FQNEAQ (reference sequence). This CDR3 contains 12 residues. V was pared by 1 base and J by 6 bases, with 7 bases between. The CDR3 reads CASSLGGGEQYF. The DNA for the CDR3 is TGTGCCAGCAGCTTAGGAGGGGGCGAGCAGTACTTC.

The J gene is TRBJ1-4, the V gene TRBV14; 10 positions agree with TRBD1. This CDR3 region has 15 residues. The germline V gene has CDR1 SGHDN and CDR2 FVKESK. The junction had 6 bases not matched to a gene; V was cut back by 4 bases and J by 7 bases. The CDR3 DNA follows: TGTGCCAGCAGCCCGACAGGGGGCGCGTCTGAAAAACTGTTTTTT. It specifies CASSPTGGASEKLFF.

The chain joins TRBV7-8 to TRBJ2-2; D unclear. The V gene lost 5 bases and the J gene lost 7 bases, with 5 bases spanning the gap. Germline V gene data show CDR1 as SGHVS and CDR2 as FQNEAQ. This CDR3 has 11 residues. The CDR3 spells CASSPGGELFF. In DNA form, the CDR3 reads TGTGCCAGCAGCCCCGGCGGGGAGCTGTTTTTT.

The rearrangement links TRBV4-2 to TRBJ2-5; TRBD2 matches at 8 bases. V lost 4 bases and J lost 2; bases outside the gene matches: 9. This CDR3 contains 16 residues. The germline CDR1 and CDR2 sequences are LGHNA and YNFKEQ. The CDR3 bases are TGTGCCAGCAGCCCTTTAGCGGGGTCGACGCAAGAGACCCAGTACTTC. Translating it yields CASSPLAGSTQETQYF.

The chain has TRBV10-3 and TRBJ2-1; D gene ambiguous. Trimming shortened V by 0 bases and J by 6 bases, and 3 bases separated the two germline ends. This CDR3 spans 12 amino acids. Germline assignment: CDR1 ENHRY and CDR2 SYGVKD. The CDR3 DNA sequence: TGTGCCATCAGTGAGTCGGCCAATGAGCAGTTCTTC. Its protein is CAISESANEQFF.

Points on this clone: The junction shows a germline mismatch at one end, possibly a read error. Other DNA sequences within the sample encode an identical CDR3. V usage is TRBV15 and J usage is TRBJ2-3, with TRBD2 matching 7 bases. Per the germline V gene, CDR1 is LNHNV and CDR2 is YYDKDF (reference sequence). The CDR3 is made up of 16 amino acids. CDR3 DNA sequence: TGCGCCACCAGCAGAAAGAATCTAGCGGCAGCAGATACGCAGTATTTT. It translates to CATSRKNLAAADTQYF. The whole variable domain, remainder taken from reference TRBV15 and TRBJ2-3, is DAMVIQNPRYQVTQFGKPVTLSCSQTLNHNVMYWYQQKSSQAPKLLFHYYDKDFNNEADTPDNFQSRRPNTSFCFLDIRSPGLGDTAMYLCATSRKNLAAADTQYFGPGTRLTVL.

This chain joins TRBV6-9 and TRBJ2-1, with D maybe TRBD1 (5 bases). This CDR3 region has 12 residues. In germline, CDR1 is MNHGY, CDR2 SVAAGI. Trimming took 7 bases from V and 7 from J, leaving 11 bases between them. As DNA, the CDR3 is TGTGCCAGCACCCCAGGGAAGAATGAGCAGTTCTTC. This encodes CASTPGKNEQFF.

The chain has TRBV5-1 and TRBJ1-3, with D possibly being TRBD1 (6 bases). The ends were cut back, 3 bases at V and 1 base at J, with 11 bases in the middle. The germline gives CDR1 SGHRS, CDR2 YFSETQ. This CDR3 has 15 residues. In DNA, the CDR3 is TGCGCCAGCAGCTCACAGGGAGGGTCTGGAAACACCATATATTTT. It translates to CASSSQGGSGNTIYF.